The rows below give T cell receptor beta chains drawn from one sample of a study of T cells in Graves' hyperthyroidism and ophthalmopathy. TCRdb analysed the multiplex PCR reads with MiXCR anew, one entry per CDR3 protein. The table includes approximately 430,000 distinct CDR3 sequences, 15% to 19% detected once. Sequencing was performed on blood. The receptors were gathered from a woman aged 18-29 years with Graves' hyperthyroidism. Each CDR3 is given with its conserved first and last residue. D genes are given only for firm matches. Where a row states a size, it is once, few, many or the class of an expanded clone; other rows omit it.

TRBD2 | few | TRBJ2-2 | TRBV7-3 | TGTGCCAGCAGTCCAGCGGGGCGCGGAGGGACCGGGGAGCTGTTTTTT | CASSPAGRGGTGELFF
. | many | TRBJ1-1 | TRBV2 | TGTGCCAGCACCACAGGCCGGGACACCCCTACGAAGGACACTGAAGCTTTCTTT | CASTTGRDTPTKDTEAFF
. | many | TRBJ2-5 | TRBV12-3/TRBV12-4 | TGTGCCAGCAGTTTACAGGACGGGTCCAAGACCCAGTACTTC | CASSLQDGSKTQYF
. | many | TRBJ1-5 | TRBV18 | TGTGCCAGCTCACCACAGGGCAGGGAAAGCAATCAGCCCCAGCATTTT | CASSPQGRESNQPQHF
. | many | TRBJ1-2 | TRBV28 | TGTGCCAGCAGTCTACCCCAGTCTGGCTACACCTTC | CASSLPQSGYTF
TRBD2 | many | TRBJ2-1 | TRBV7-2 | TGTGCCAGCACTCTAGCGGGAGGGTGGAATGAGCAGTTCTTC | CASTLAGGWNEQFF
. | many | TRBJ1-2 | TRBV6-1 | TGTGCCAGCAGTTACTCCATTGCGGTCCGGGGTGGCTACACCTTC | CASSYSIAVRGGYTF
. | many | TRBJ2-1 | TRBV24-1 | TGTGCCACCAGTGATTTGAGGTACTTCGGCGGGGAGCAGTTCTTC | CATSDLRYFGGEQFF
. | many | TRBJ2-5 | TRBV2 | TGTGCCAGCAGTGATGGGCGGCAGGGGAATCGGGAGACCCAGTACTTC | CASSDGRQGNRETQYF
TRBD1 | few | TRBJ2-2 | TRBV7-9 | TGTGCCAGCACCGATCGAGACAGGGGCCGACGAGGCGGGGAGCTGTTTTTT | CASTDRDRGRRGGELFF
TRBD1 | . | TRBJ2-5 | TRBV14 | TGTGCCAGCAGCCAAGATATGAGGGGGCGAGAGACCCAGTACTTC | CASSQDMRGRETQYF
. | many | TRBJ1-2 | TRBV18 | TGTGCCAGCTCACCGACGACAGGTATCCCTGGCTACACCTTC | CASSPTTGIPGYTF
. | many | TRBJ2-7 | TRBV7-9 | TGTGCCAGCAGCGGATCGAAGAACGAGCAGTACTTC | CASSGSKNEQYF
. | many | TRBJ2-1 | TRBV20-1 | TGCAGTGCCAACTCCTACAATGAGCAGTTCTTC | CSANSYNEQFF
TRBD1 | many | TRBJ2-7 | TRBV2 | TGTGCCAGCAGTGGACAGGGCGTGAGGGAGCAGTACTTC | CASSGQGVREQYF
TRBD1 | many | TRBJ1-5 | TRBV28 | TGTGCCAGCAGCCTCGACAGGGGGGGTCAGCCCCAGCATTTT | CASSLDRGGQPQHF
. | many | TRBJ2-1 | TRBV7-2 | TGTGCCAGCAGCTTAGGGGCTAACAATGAGCAGTTCTTC | CASSLGANNEQFF
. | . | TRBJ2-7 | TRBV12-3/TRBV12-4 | TGTGCCAGCAGTTTTGGGGGGGCCTCCACTTACTCCTACGAGCAGTACTTC | CASSFGGASTYSYEQYF
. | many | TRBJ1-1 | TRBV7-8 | TGTGCCAGCAGCCCCAGGGCCTACACTGAAGCTTTCTTT | CASSPRAYTEAFF
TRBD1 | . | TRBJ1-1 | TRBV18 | TGTGCCAGCTCACCACCGGGACAGAGGGGGACTGAAGCTTTCTTT | CASSPPGQRGTEAFF
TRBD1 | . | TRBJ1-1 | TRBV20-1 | TGCAGTGCTAGAGGAGCCCAGGGGGTGAACACTGAAGCTTTCTTT | CSARGAQGVNTEAFF
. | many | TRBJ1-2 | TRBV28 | TGTGCCAGCAGTCCGGGCTACACCTTC | CASSPGYTF
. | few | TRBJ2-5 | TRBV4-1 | TGCGCCAGCAGCCCCCTAACCGTCGGAACAGGGCAAGAGACCCAGTACTTC | CASSPLTVGTGQETQYF
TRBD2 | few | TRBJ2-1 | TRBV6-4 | TGTGCCAGCAGTGACGGGACTAGCGGGAACCATGAGCAGTTCTTC | CASSDGTSGNHEQFF
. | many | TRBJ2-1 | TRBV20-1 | TGCAGTGCTACCTCGCAGCCCAATGAGCAGTTCTTC | CSATSQPNEQFF
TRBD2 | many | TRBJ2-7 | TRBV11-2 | TGTGCCAGCAGCTTTGGGGGAGGGCCATCCTACGAGCAGTACTTC | CASSFGGGPSYEQYF
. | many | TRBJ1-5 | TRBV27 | TGTGCCAGCAGGGGCAGTGGTGGGAATCAGCCCCAGCATTTT | CASRGSGGNQPQHF
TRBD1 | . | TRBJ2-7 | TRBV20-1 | TGCAGTGCTAGAGCCGGGACAGGGGATTATAGCTCCTACGAGCAGTACTTC | CSARAGTGDYSSYEQYF
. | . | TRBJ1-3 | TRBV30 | TGTGCCTGGAGTGTACACCTGAGCGCAGGAAACACCATATATTTT | CAWSVHLSAGNTIYF
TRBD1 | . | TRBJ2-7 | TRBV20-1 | TGCAGTGCTCCCCTGTACGGGACAGTTAACGTCTACGAGCAGTACTTC | CSAPLYGTVNVYEQYF
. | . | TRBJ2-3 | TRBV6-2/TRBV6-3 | TGTACCAGCAGCCGGGGGCTCAGCACAGATACGCAGTATTTT | CTSSRGLSTDTQYF
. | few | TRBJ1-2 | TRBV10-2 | TGCGCCAGCAGTGAGGGCACCTGGAACTATGGCTACACCTTC | CASSEGTWNYGYTF
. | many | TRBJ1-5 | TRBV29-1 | TGCAGCGTTGAAAAAGGGGTGGGTCAGCCCCAGCATTTT | CSVEKGVGQPQHF
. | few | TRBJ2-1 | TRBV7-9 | TGTGCCAGCAGCTTAGCCGGCAGGGGCTTTAATGAGCAGTTCTTC | CASSLAGRGFNEQFF
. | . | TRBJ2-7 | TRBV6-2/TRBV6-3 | TGTGCCAGCAGTTACTCGAAGGAGGGTAAAGGGGGCAGAAGCTCCTACGAGCAGTACTTC | CASSYSKEGKGGRSSYEQYF
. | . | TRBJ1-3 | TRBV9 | TGTGCCAGCAGCGTAGTATTCGGGGACACCATATATTTT | CASSVVFGDTIYF
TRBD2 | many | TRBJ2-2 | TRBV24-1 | TGTGCCACCAGTGATCTAGCGGGAATGAGTAACGGGGAGCTGTTTTTT | CATSDLAGMSNGELFF